The 28 T cell receptor beta chains reported below all come from one sample, sequenced in a study of regulatory T cells in long-lasting Graves disease. Time point described: persistent/refractory GD, antithyroid drugs over 5 years with positive TRAb. There was RNA extracted from PBMCs, and the TCR library was made from it. Researchers made TCR beta libraries by using iRepertoire HTBI primers and running Arm-PCR on CDR3 regions. TCRdb processed the multiplex PCR reads anew with MiXCR; each CDR3 protein has one entry. The data show fewer than 400,000 distinct CDR3 sequences, with around a fifth seen just once and 29% held by the top ten. Sequencing was performed on peripheral blood mononuclear cells (PBMCs), taken when the disease was refractory, from a patient treated with antithyroid drugs. The receptors come from a female donor with Graves disease.

The chain couples TRBV15 to TRBJ2-2; maybe TRBD1 (6 bases). Trimming stripped 5 bases from V and 3 bases from J, with 19 bases between. CDR1 and CDR2 (germline): LNHNV, YYDKDF (reference sequence). The CDR3 runs to 17 residues. The CDR3 protein is CATSSDRTWWDTGELFF. The CDR3 DNA is TGTGCCACCAGCTCTGACAGGACATGGTGGGACACCGGGGAGCTGTTTTTT.

This clonotype was seen many times. The genes are TRBV27 and TRBJ1-2; 7 nucleotides align to TRBD1. V gave up 5 bases and J gave up 1 base; unmatched junction bases: 25. The germline V gene has CDR1 MNHEY and CDR2 SMNVEV (reference sequence). CDR3 length equals 21 residues. CDR3 in amino acids: CASSPTPGTALRGLGNYGYTF. CDR3 coding DNA: TGTGCCAGCAGTCCCACTCCCGGGACAGCCTTGCGGGGACTGGGTAACTATGGCTACACCTTC.

The rearrangement uses TRBV3-1 and TRBJ2-7; a possible D gene is TRBD2 (6 bases). The CDR3 consists of 15 residues. V dropped 5 bases and J dropped 2 bases, with 16 bases sitting between them. Germline values: CDR1 LGHDT, CDR2 YNNKEL (reference sequence). CDR3 in amino acids: CASSGRLGQTYEQYF. In nucleotides, the CDR3 is TGTGCCAGCAGCGGGAGACTAGGGCAGACCTACGAGCAGTACTTC.

This clonotype was recorded a few times. The rearrangement joins TRBV5-1 to TRBJ2-1; unclear D gene. The germline V and J ends were trimmed by 4 bases and 9 bases, with 14 bases remaining between them. The germline CDR1 and CDR2 sequences are SGHRS and YFSETQ. The CDR3 consists of 13 residues. The CDR3 loop reads CASSQPVVGEQFF. DNA of the CDR3: TGCGCCAGCAGCCAACCGGTAGTCGGTGAGCAGTTCTTC. Using reference TRBV5-1 and TRBJ2-1 for the parts outside the CDR3, the full variable domain is KAGVTQTPRYLIKTRGQQVTLSCSPISGHRSVSWYQQTPGQGLQFLFEYFSETQRNKGNFPGRFSGRQFSNSRSEMNVSTLELGDSALYLCASSQPVVGEQFFGPGTRLTVL.

This sequence joins TRBV4-1 and TRBJ2-7; weak D call: TRBD1 (6 bases). The germline CDR1 and CDR2 sequences are MGHRA and YSYEKL. The CDR3 runs to 14 residues. V gave up 1 base and J gave up 3 bases, with 10 bases separating them. The CDR3 DNA reads TGCGCCAGCAGCCAAGGGACAGACCTCTACGAGCAGTACTTC. It is translated as CASSQGTDLYEQYF.

The chain joins TRBV30 to TRBJ1-1; tentative D call: TRBD1 (6 bases). Germline CDR1 is GTSNPN and CDR2 is SVGIG (reference sequence). The CDR3 extends over 14 amino acids. The V end lost 4 bases, the J end lost 4 bases, and 16 bases lay between the germline ends. Written as DNA, the CDR3 is TGTGCCTGGACTTGGGGGCGCGGGACCACTGAAGCTTTCTTT. Amino acid sequence: CAWTWGRGTTEAFF.

The chain links TRBV28 to TRBJ2-1; 10 bases line up with TRBD2. The CDR3 has 15 residues. Germline V gene data show CDR1 as MDHEN and CDR2 as SYDVKM. J was trimmed by 10 bases and V by 5 bases; bases with no gene match: 11. This chain's CDR3 is CASSKPAGGPEEQFF. In DNA, the CDR3 is TGTGCCAGCAGTAAACCAGCGGGAGGGCCGGAGGAGCAGTTCTTC.

This clonotype was seen at least ten times. V is TRBV5-1 and J is TRBJ2-4, with no clear D. The germline V gene encodes CDR1 SGHRS and CDR2 YFSETQ. This CDR3 spans 14 amino acids. Trimming removed 0 bases from V and 6 bases from J, with 10 bases in between. As DNA, the CDR3 is TGCGCCAGCAGCTTGGAAGGCTGGGGAAACATTCAGTACTTC. It translates to CASSLEGWGNIQYF.

Concerning this clonotype itself: One base away lies a much larger clone, so this may be a sequencing read error. The CDR3 carries no conserved terminal phenylalanine or tryptophan, so it likely arises from a read error. The CDR3 bases are TGTGCCAGCAGCATCCGCCTAGCGGGAGGGTTCCACGAGCAGTACCTC. Encoded protein: CASSIRLAGGFHEQYL. The genes are TRBV11-2 and TRBJ2-7; 12 bases map to TRBD2. This CDR3 comprises 16 residues. Per the germline V gene, CDR1 is SGHAT and CDR2 is FQNNGV. With 5 bases clipped from V and 5 bases from J, the junction kept 10 bases outside the gene matches.

This clonotype was detected many times. This rearrangement joins TRBV24-1 to TRBJ1-1; D is perhaps TRBD1 (5 bases). The length of the CDR3 is 13 residues. Per the germline V gene, CDR1 is KGHDR and CDR2 is SFDVKD. The V end was cut by 7 bases, the J end by 5 bases, with 13 bases between. The CDR3 sequence is CATRNRIETEAFF. DNA of the CDR3: TGTGCCACCAGGAACAGGATTGAGACTGAAGCTTTCTTT.

At least ten counts were recorded for this clonotype. The chain joins TRBV19 to TRBJ1-5, with D perhaps TRBD1 (6 bases). V was clipped by 3 bases and J by 3 bases, with 9 bases between them. Germline CDR1 and CDR2: LNHDA and SQIVND (reference sequence). The CDR3 loop spans 14 amino acids. This CDR3 is CASSMNRDNQPQHF. The CDR3 DNA reads TGTGCCAGTAGTATGAACAGGGACAATCAGCCCCAGCATTTT.

This clonotype was seen ten or more times. The chain employs TRBV7-8 and TRBJ1-6; D unresolved. From germline, CDR1 is SGHVS and CDR2 FQNEAQ. The CDR3 spans 17 residues. V was cut by 2 bases and J by 0 bases, with 11 bases left in between. The DNA of the CDR3 is TGTGCCAGCAGCTTAAATGCCGCCGGCTCCTATAATTCACCCCTCCACTTT. Translated, it gives CASSLNAAGSYNSPLHF. The whole variable domain, filled in from reference TRBV7-8 and TRBJ1-6, reads GAGVSQSPRYKVAKRGQDVALRCDPISGHVSLFWYQQALGQGPEFLTYFQNEAQLDKSGLPSDRFFAERPEGSVSTLKIQRTQQEDSAVYLCASSLNAAGSYNSPLHFGNGTRLTVT.

This clonotype turned up a few times. The chain joins TRBV7-2 to TRBJ2-5; TRBD1 agrees at 8 bases. The J call may be in error: the DNA end matches TRBJ2-1 better. Germline CDR1 and CDR2: SGHTA and FQGNSA. The CDR3 spans 14 residues. The chain's CDR3 is CASSLTGGFREQFF. The CDR3 region has the DNA TGTGCCAGCAGCCTTACAGGGGGGTTTCGTGAGCAGTTCTTC.

The chain joins TRBV24-1 to TRBJ2-2, with D unresolved. The CDR3 runs 16 residues. The V end lost 9 bases, the J end lost 5 bases, and 21 bases lay between the germline ends. Germline V gives CDR1 KGHDR, CDR2 SFDVKD. CDR3 residues: CATLRSSRVYTGELFF. The CDR3 DNA follows: TGTGCCACCTTAAGGTCATCTCGGGTTTATACCGGGGAGCTGTTTTTT.

As for this clonotype: A clone one base away is much larger, so this may be a read error. The chain employs TRBV9 and TRBJ2-5; no reliable D call. CDR3 length: 13 residues. The V end was cut by 3 bases, the J end by 7 bases, with 13 bases between. Germline V lookup: CDR1 SGDLS, CDR2 YYNGEE. The CDR3 DNA reads TGTGCCAGCAGCGCCGGCGGTATGAGGACCCAGTACTTC. Translation gives CASSAGGMRTQYF.

Concerning this clonotype: A much bigger clone sits one base away, suggesting this may be a read error. The chain couples TRBV20-1 to TRBJ2-7, with a tentative D call TRBD1 (5 bases). CDR3 length: 14 amino acids. Germline CDR1 DFQATT, CDR2 SNEGSKA (reference sequence). V lost 6 bases and J 6 bases, leaving 21 bases between the germline ends. The CDR3 spells CSAQQENGLVEQYF. The CDR3 region has the DNA TGCAGTGCCCAACAGGAGAACGGTCTTGTCGAGCAGTACTTC.

The chain employs TRBV6-5 and TRBJ1-1; D gene uncertain. The V gene's germline CDR1 is MNHEY and CDR2 SVGAGI. The V end lost 0 bases, the J end lost 11 bases, and 10 bases lay between the germline ends. The CDR3 totals 12 residues. This chain's CDR3 is CASSYSGSWAFF. The CDR3 DNA sequence: TGTGCCAGCAGTTACTCCGGGTCTTGGGCTTTCTTT.

This clonotype was detected once. The genes are TRBV6-2 or TRBV6-3 and TRBJ2-5; 9 bases line up with TRBD2. The tail of the sequence fits TRBJ2-1 better, so the J call may be wrong. The CDR3 has 15 amino acids. Per the germline V gene, CDR1 is MNHEY and CDR2 is SVGEGT. The CDR3 nucleotides read TGTGCCAGCAGTAAGCTAGCGGGGACCTACAATGAGCAGTTCTTC. It translates to CASSKLAGTYNEQFF.

In this sample, this clonotype turned up a few times. This chain joins TRBV5-6 and TRBJ1-5, with a possible D match to TRBD1 (5 bases). Germline CDR1 SGHDT, CDR2 YYEEEE. The CDR3 spans 13 residues. Trimming took 2 bases from V and 3 from J, leaving 6 bases between them. CDR3 loop: CASSFRVNQPQHF. As DNA, the CDR3 is TGTGCCAGCAGCTTCAGGGTCAATCAGCCCCAGCATTTT.

V gene TRBV7-2 combines with J gene TRBJ2-1; a possible D gene is TRBD2 (6 bases). This CDR3 is 15 amino acids long. CDR1 is SGHTA and CDR2 is FQGNSA in the germline V gene. V dropped 1 base and J dropped 7 bases, with 14 bases sitting between them. CDR3 sequence: CASSLVRAGRNEQFF. CDR3 DNA sequence: TGTGCCAGCAGCTTAGTCCGGGCAGGGAGGAATGAGCAGTTCTTC.

The V call is TRBV4-1, the J call TRBJ2-5; possibly TRBD1 for D (6 bases). CDR3 length: 15 residues. The germline gives CDR1 MGHRA, CDR2 YSYEKL. The V gene lost 7 bases and the J gene lost 1 base, with 16 bases spanning the gap. CDR3 in amino acids: CASTQGLTVQETQYF. DNA of the CDR3: TGCGCCAGCACCCAGGGGTTGACAGTCCAAGAGACCCAGTACTTC.

This clonotype was observed a few times. The CDR3 DNA is TGCGCCAGCAGCCAAGCAGACTACTGGGGGACCGGGGAGCTGTTTTTT. It is translated as CASSQADYWGTGELFF. The genes are TRBV4-3 and TRBJ2-2, with D perhaps matching TRBD1 or TRBD2 (5 bases each). Trimming took 1 base from V and 5 from J, leaving 14 bases between them. CDR1 is LGHNA, CDR2 YSLEER, per germline. The CDR3 is 16 residues long.

Comments on this clonotype: A much larger clone differs by one base, so this may be a read error. The chain couples TRBV7-8 to TRBJ2-1, with D perhaps matching TRBD1 (5 bases). Germline V gene sequence: CDR1 SGHVS, CDR2 FQNEAQ. CDR3 length: 14 amino acids. This CDR3 reads CASGFSGRPREQFF. The CDR3 nucleotides read TGTGCCAGCGGCTTTTCAGGGCGCCCGCGAGAGCAGTTCTTC.

This clonotype was seen many times. V is TRBV6-1 and J is TRBJ2-7; 7 positions match TRBD1. This CDR3 is built from 14 residues. CDR1 MNHNS and CDR2 SASEGT come from the germline V gene. V lost 5 bases and J lost 3; bases outside the gene matches: 7. The CDR3 coding sequence is TGTGCCAGCAGTCGACAGGGTTTTATCTACGAGCAGTACTTC. It translates to CASSRQGFIYEQYF.

About this clonotype itself: A much bigger clone sits one base away, suggesting this may be a read error. This sequence joins TRBV20-1 and TRBJ2-7; TRBD2 agrees at 8 bases. Germline CDR1 is DFQATT and CDR2 is SNEGSKA (reference sequence). Unmatched junction bases numbered 11, after V lost 7 bases and J lost 0 bases. The CDR3 has 15 residues. CDR3 amino acids: CSGGTGGRSSYEQYF. CDR3 sequence (DNA): TGCAGTGGGGGAACGGGCGGGAGGAGCTCCTACGAGCAGTACTTC.

The gene calls are TRBV18 and TRBJ2-7; 7 bases map to TRBD1. The length of the CDR3 is 15 residues. V lost 0 bases and J lost 7; bases outside the gene matches: 9. The germline gives CDR1 KGHSH, CDR2 LQKENI. In DNA form, the CDR3 reads TGTGCCAGCTCACCACCGACAGGGACCCTCTTAGAGCAGTACTTC. Residues: CASSPPTGTLLEQYF.

This clonotype was recorded many times. V gene TRBV6-9 combines with J gene TRBJ2-7; 8 nucleotides align to TRBD2. The V gene end was trimmed by 3 bases and the J gene end by 4 bases; junction bases not matched to a gene: 8. This CDR3 is 15 amino acids long. Germline V gene lookup returns CDR1 MNHGY and CDR2 SVAAGI. CDR3 amino acids: CASSYSVSGTYEQYF. The CDR3 region has the DNA TGTGCCAGCAGTTACTCTGTTAGCGGGACTTACGAGCAGTACTTC.

The V and J genes are TRBV19 and TRBJ1-5; TRBD1 is a possible D gene (6 bases). The V gene's germline CDR1 is LNHDA and CDR2 SQIVND (reference sequence). The CDR3 extends over 14 amino acids. V was clipped by 7 bases and J by 4 bases, with 14 bases between them. CDR3 sequence: CASTNPQGNQPQHF. CDR3 nucleotides: TGTGCCAGTACCAACCCCCAGGGGAATCAGCCCCAGCATTTT.